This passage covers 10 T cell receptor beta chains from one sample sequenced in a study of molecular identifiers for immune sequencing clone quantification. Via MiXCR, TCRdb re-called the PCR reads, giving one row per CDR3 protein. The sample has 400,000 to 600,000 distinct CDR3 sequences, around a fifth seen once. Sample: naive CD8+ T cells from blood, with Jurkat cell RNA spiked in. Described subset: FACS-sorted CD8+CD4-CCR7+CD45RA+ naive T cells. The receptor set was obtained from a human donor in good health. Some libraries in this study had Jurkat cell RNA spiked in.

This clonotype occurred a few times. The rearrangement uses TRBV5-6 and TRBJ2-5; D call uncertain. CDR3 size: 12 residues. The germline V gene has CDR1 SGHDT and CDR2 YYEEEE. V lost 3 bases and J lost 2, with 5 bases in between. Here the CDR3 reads CASSYPQETQYF. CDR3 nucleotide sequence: TGTGCCAGCAGCTATCCTCAAGAGACCCAGTACTTC.

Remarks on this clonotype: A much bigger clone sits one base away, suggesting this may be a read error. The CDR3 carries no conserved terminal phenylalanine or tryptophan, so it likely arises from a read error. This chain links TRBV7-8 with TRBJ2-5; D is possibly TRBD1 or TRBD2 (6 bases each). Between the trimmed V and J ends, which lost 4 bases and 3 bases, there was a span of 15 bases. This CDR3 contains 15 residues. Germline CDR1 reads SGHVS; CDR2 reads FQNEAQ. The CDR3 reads CASSSPGEVEETQYS. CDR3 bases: TGTGCCAGCAGCTCCCCAGGGGAGGTTGAAGAGACCCAGTACTCC.

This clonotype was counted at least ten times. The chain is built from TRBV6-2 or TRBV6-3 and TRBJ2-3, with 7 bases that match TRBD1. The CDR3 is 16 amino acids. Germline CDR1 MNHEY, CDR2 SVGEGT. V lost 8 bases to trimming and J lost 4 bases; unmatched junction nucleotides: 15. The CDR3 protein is CASEAEWAGGPDTQYF. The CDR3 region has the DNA TGTGCCAGCGAGGCCGAATGGGCAGGGGGACCAGATACGCAGTATTTT.

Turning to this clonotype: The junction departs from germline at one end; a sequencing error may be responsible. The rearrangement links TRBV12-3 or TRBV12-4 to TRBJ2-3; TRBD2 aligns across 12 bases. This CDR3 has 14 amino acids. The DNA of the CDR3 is TGTGCCAGCAGGTTAGGGACTAGCGGGGATACGCAGTATTTT. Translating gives CASRLGTSGDTQYF.

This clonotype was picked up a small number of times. The CDR3 DNA follows: TGCAGTGCTAGAGTTGGCGGGCTATCCGGCAATGAGCAGTTCTTC. Protein: CSARVGGLSGNEQFF. The chain combines TRBV20-1 with TRBJ2-1; D may be TRBD2 (5 bases). CDR1 is DFQATT, CDR2 SNEGSKA, per germline (reference sequence). V was trimmed by 1 base and J by 6 bases, leaving 16 bases between them. CDR3 length: 15 residues.

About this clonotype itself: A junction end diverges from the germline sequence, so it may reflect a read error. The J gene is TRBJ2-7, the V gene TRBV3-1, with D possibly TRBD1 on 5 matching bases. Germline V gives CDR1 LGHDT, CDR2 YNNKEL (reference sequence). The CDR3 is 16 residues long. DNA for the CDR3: TGTGCCAGCAGCCAAGGATTTCAGACAGTCTCCTATGAGCAGTACTTC. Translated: CASSQGFQTVSYEQYF.

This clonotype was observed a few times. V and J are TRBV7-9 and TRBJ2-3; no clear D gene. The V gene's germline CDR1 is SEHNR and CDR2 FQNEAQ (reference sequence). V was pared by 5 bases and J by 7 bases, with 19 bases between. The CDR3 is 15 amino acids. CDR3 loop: CASSPGPLSTNTQYF. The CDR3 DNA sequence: TGTGCCAGCAGCCCCGGGCCATTGTCGACAAATACGCAGTATTTT.

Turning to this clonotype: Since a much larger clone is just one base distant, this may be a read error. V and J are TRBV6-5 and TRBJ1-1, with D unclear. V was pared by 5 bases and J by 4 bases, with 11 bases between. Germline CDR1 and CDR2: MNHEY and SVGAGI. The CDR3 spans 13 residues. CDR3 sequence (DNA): TGTGCCAGCAGTGTGACACATGCCACTGAAGCTTTCTTT. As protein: CASSVTHATEAFF.

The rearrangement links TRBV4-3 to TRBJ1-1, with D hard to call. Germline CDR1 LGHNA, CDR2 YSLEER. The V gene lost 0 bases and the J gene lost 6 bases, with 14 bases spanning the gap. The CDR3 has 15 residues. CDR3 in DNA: TGCGCCAGCAGCCAAGACCCGGGCGCCCTTTCTGAAGCTTTCTTT. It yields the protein CASSQDPGALSEAFF.

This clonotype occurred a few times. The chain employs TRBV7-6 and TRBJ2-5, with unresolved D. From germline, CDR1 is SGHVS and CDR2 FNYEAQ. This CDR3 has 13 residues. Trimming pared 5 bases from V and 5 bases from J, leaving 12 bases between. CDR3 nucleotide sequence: TGTGCCAGCAGCCCCGAGCTTTGGGAGACCCAGTACTTC. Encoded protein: CASSPELWETQYF.